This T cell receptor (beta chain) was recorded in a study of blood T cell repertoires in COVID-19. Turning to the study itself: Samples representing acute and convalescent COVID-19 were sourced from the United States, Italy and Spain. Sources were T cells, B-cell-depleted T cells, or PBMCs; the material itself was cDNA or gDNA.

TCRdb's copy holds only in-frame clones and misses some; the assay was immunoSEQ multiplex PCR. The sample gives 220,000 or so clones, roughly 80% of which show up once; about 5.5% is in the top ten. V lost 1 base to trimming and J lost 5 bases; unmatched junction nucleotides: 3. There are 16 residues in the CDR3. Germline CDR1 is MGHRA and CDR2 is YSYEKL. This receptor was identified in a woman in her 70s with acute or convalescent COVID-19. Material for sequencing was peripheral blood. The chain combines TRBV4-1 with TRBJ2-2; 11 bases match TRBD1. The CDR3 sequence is CASSQGTGGSTGELFF. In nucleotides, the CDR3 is TGCGCCAGCAGCCAAGGGACAGGGGGCTCAACCGGGGAGCTGTTTTTT.